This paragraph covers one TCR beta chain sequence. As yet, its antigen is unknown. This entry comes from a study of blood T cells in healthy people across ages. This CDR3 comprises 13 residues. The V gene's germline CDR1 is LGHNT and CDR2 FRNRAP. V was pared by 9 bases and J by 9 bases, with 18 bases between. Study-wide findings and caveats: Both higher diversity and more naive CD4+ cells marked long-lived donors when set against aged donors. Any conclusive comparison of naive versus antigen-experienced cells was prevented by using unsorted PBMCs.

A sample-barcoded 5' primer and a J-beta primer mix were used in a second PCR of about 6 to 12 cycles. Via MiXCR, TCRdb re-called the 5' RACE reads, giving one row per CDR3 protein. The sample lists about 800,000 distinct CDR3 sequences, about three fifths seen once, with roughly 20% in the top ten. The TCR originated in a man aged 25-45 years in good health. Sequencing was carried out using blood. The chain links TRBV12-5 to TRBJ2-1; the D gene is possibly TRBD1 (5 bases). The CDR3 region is CASLGVGDSEQFF. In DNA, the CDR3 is TGTGCTAGCCTGGGCGTAGGGGATAGTGAGCAGTTCTTC. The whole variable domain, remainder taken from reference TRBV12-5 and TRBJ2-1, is DARVTQTPRHKVTEMGQEVTMRCQPILGHNTVFWYRQTMMQGLELLAYFRNRAPLDDSGMPKDRFSAEMPDATLATLKIQPSEPRDSAVYFCASLGVGDSEQFFGPGTRLTVL.